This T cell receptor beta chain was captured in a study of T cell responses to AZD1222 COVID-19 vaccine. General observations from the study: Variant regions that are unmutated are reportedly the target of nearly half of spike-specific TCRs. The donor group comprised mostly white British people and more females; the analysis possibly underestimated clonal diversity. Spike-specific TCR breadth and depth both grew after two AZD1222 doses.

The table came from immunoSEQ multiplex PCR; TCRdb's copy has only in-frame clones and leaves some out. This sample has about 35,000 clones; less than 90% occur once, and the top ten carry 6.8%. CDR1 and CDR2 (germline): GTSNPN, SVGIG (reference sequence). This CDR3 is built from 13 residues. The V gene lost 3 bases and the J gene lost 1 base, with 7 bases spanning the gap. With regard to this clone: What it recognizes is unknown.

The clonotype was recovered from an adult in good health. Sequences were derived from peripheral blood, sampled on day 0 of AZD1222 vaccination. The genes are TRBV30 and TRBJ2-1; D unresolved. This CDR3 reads CAWRPVSYNEQFF. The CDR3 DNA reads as TGTGCCTGGAGGCCTGTGTCCTACAATGAGCAGTTCTTC. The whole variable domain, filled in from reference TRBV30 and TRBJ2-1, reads SQTIHQWPATLVQPVGSPLSLECTVEGTSNPNLYWYRQAAGRGLQLLFYSVGIGQISSEVPQNLSASRPQDRQFILSSKKLLLSDSGFYLCAWRPVSYNEQFFGPGTRLTVL.